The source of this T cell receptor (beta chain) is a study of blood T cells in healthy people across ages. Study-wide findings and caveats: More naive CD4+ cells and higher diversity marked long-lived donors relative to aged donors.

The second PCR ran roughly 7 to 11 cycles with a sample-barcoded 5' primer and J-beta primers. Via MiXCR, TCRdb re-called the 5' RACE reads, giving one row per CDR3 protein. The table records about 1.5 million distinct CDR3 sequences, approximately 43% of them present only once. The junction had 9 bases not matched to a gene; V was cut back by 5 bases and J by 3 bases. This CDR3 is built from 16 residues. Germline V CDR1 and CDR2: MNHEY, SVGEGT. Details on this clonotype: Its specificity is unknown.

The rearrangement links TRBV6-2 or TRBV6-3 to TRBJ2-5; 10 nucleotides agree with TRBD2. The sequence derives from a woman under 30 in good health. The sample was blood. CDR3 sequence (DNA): TGTGCCAGCAGTACACCAACCGGGACTAGCGAAGAGACCCAGTACTTC. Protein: CASSTPTGTSEETQYF.